This is a list of T cell receptor beta chains from one sample in a study of control samples from healthy donors and cancer patients. Assay: immunoSEQ multiplex PCR; the TCRdb copy retains only in-frame clones and omits some. The repertoire has approximately 130,000 clones, 80% to 90% of them found once; the top ten carry under 40%. The sequencing sample was made of blood. The receptors here all came from a man aged 45-65 years in good health. Each CDR3 is given with its conserved first and last residue. D genes are given only for firm matches. Some rows mark clone size as missing; the rest say once, few, many or name a class of expanded clone.

NA,TRBV4-1,TRBJ2-3,NA,CASSQAHGLLADTQYF,TGCGCCAGCAGCCAGGCTCATGGACTGTTGGCAGATACGCAGTATTTT
NA,TRBV19,TRBJ2-2,many,CASRWGATGELFF,TGTGCCAGTAGATGGGGGGCCACCGGGGAGCTGTTTTTT
TRBD1,TRBV24-1,TRBJ1-5,NA,CATSEGDRDQPQHF,TGTGCCACCAGTGAGGGAGACAGGGACCAGCCCCAGCATTTT
NA,TRBV9,TRBJ2-3,NA,CASSYESTDTQYF,TGTGCCAGCAGTTATGAAAGCACAGATACGCAGTATTTT
NA,TRBV30,TRBJ1-5,NA,CACREGPHQPQHF,TGTGCCTGCCGGGAGGGCCCCCATCAGCCCCAGCATTTT
NA,TRBV7-2,TRBJ1-4,once,CASSLEGGGGRMLFF,TGTGCCAGCAGCTTAGAGGGGGGCGGAGGACGCATGCTGTTTTTT
NA,TRBV25-1,TRBJ2-1,NA,CASSRVRDEQFF,TGTGCCAGCAGCAGGGTGAGAGATGAGCAGTTCTTC
TRBD2,TRBV5-1,TRBJ2-7,NA,CASSFIAGASYEQYF,TGCGCCAGCAGCTTTATAGCGGGGGCCTCCTACGAGCAGTACTTC
NA,TRBV3-1/TRBV3-2,TRBJ1-3,NA,CASSQGTNSGNTIYF,TGTGCCAGCAGCCAGGGCACCAACTCTGGAAACACCATATATTTT
NA,TRBV19,TRBJ2-7,NA,CASSIADSSYEQYF,TGTGCCAGTAGTATCGCCGACAGCTCCTACGAGCAGTACTTC
NA,TRBV9,TRBJ1-2,NA,CASSFTGYGYTF,TGTGCCAGCAGCTTCACAGGGTATGGCTACACCTTC
NA,TRBV27,TRBJ2-1,NA,CASSSPGSSYNEQFF,TGTGCCAGCAGTTCCCCAGGGTCCTCCTACAATGAGCAGTTCTTC
NA,TRBV21-1,TRBJ2-1,NA,CASSVHRLAGGRGNEQFF,TGTGCCAGCAGCGTCCACCGACTAGCGGGGGGGCGTGGCAATGAGCAGTTCTTC
TRBD1,TRBV19,TRBJ1-5,NA,CASRTGQAWRPQHF,TGTGCCAGTAGGACGGGACAGGCCTGGCGGCCCCAGCATTTT
NA,TRBV3-1/TRBV3-2,TRBJ2-7,NA,CASSQVGAGTSEQYF,TGTGCCAGCAGCCAAGTTGGGGCAGGTACTAGCGAGCAGTACTTC
NA,TRBV5-1,TRBJ1-2,NA,CASSLTIQGFYGYTF,TGCGCCAGCAGCTTAACGATACAGGGCTTCTATGGCTACACCTTC
NA,TRBV7-2,TRBJ2-7,NA,CASSSYYEQYF,TGTGCCAGCAGCTCTTACTACGAGCAGTACTTC
TRBD2,TRBV5-1,TRBJ2-3,NA,CASSLVLAGSTDTQYF,TGCGCCAGCAGCTTGGTCTTAGCGGGGAGCACAGATACGCAGTATTTT
NA,TRBV5-4,TRBJ1-2,NA,CASSLDQRGYTF,TGTGCCAGCAGCTTGGATCAGAGAGGCTACACCTTC
NA,TRBV15,TRBJ2-7,NA,CATSRALDSYEQYF,TGTGCCACCAGCAGGGCCCTGGACTCCTACGAGCAGTACTTC
TRBD2,TRBV28,TRBJ2-3,NA,CASSPGLAGGSTDTQYF,TGTGCCAGCAGTCCGGGACTAGCGGGGGGAAGCACAGATACGCAGTATTTT
TRBD2,TRBV29-1,TRBJ2-5,NA,CSVDPSGQQETQYF,TGCAGCGTTGATCCTAGCGGGCAACAAGAGACCCAGTACTTC